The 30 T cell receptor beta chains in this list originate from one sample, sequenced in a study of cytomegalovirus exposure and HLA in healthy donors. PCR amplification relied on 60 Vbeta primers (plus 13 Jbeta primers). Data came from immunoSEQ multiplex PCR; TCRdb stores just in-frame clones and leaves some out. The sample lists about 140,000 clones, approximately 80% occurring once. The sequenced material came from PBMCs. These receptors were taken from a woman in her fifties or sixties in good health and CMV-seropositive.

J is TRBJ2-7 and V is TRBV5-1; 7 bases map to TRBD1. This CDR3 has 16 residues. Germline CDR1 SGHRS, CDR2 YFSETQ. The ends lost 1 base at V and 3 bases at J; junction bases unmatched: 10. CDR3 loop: CASSLHQRQGGYEQYF. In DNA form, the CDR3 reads TGCGCCAGCAGCTTGCATCAGCGACAGGGTGGCTACGAGCAGTACTTC. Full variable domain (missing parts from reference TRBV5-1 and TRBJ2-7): KAGVTQTPRYLIKTRGQQVTLSCSPISGHRSVSWYQQTPGQGLQFLFEYFSETQRNKGNFPGRFSGRQFSNSRSEMNVSTLELGDSALYLCASSLHQRQGGYEQYFGPGTRLTVT.

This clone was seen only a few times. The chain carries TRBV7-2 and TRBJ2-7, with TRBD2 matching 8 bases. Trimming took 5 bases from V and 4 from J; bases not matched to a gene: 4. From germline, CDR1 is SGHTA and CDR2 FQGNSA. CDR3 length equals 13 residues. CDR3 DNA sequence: TGTGCCAGCAGCCAGGGACTAGAGTACGAGCAGTACTTC. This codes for CASSQGLEYEQYF. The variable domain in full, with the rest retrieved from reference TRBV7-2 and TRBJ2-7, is GAGVSQSPSNKVTEKGKDVELRCDPISGHTALYWYRQSLGQGLEFLIYFQGNSAPDKSGLPSDRFSAERTGGSVSTLTIQRTQQEDSAVYLCASSQGLEYEQYFGPGTRLTVT.

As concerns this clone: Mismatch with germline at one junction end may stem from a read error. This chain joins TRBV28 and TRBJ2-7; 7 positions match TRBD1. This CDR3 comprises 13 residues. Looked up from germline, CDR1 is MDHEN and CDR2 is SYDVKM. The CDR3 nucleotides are TGTGCCAGCAGTTTACAGTTAAGGGACAGAGAGTATTTC. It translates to CASSLQLRDREYF.

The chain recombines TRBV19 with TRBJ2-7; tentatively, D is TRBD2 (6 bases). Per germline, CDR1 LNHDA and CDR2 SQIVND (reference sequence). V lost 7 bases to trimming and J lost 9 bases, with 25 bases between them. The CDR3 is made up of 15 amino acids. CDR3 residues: CASKIRASAHLGQYF. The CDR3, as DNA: TGTGCCAGTAAAATAAGGGCTAGCGCCCACCTTGGGCAGTACTTC.

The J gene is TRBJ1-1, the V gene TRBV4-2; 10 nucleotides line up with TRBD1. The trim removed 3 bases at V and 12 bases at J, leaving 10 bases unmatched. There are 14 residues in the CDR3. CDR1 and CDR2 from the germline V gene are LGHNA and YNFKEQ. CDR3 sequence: CASSHTTGGPPPFF. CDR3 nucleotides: TGTGCCAGCAGCCATACGACAGGGGGCCCTCCCCCTTTCTTT.

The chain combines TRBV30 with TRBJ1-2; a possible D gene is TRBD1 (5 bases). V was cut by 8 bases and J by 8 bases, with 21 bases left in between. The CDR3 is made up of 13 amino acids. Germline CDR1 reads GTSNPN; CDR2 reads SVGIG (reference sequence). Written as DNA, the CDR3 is TGTGCCGGAAACAGCGGGGCAACTTGGGGCTACACCTTC. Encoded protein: CAGNSGATWGYTF.

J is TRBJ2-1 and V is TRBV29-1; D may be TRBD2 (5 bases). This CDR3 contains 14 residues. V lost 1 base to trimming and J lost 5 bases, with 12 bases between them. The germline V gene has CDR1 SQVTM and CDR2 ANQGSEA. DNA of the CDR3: TGCAGCGTTGAAGGGGGAGTTAACCACAATGAGCAGTTCTTC. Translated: CSVEGGVNHNEQFF.

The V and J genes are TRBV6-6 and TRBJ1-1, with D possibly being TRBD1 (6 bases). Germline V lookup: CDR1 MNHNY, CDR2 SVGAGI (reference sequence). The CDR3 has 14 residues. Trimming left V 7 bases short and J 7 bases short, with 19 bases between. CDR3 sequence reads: CASNREGRGGEAFF. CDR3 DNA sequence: TGTGCCAGCAATAGAGAAGGCAGGGGCGGTGAAGCTTTCTTT.

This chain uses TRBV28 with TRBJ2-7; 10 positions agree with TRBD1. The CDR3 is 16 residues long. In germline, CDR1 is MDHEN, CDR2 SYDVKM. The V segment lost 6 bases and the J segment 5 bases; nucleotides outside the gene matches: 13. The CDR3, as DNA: TGTGCCAGCAGGGGACCGGGACAGGGGATTTATAACGAGCAGTACTTC. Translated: CASRGPGQGIYNEQYF.

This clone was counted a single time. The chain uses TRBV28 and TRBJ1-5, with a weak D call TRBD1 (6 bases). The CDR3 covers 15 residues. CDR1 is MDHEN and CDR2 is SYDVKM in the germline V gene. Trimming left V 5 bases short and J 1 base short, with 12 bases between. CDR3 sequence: CASSRTARSNQPQHF. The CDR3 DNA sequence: TGTGCCAGCAGTAGGACAGCCCGAAGCAATCAGCCCCAGCATTTT.

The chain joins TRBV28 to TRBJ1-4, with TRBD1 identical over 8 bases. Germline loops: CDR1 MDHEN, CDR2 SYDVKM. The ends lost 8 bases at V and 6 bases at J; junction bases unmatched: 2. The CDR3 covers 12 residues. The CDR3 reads CASGQGDEKLFF. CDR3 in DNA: TGTGCCAGCGGACAGGGAGATGAAAAACTGTTTTTT.

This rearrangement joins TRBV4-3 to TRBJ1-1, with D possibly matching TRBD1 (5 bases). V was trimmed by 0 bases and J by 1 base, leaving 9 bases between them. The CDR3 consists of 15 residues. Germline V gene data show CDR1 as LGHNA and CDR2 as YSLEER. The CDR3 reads CASSQDPQGNTEAFF. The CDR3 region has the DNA TGCGCCAGCAGCCAAGATCCCCAGGGGAACACTGAAGCTTTCTTT.

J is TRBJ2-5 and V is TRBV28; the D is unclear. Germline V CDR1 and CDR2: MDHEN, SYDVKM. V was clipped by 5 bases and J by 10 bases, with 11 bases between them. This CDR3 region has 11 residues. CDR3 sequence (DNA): TGTGCCAGCAGTCTTAATACGGGCCAGTACTTC. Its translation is CASSLNTGQYF.

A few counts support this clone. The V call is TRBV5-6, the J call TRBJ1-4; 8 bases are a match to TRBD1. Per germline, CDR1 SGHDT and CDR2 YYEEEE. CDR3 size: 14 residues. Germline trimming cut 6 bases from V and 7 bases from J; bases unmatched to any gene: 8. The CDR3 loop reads CASTFRQGTEKLFF. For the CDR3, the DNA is TGTGCCAGCACCTTTAGACAGGGGACTGAAAAACTGTTTTTT.

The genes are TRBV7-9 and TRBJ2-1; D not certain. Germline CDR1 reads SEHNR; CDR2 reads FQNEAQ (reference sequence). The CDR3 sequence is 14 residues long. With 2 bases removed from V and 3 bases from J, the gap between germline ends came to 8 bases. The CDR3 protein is CASSLTSSYNEQFF. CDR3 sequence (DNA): TGTGCCAGCAGCTTAACTTCTAGCTACAATGAGCAGTTCTTC.

CDR3 nucleotide sequence: TGTGCCGGAGGGACAGGGAAAACCAATGAGCAGTTCTTC. It yields the protein CAGGTGKTNEQFF. The chain employs TRBV28 and TRBJ2-1, with 9 bases lining up with TRBD1. The V and J ends lost 11 bases and 6 bases, in that order; junction bases with no gene match: 8. Germline assignment: CDR1 MDHEN and CDR2 SYDVKM. The CDR3 totals 13 residues.

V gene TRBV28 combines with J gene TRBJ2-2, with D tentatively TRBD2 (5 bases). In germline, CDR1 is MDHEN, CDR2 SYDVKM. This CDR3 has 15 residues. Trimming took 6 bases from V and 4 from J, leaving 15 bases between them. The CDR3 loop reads CASRPAGIFTGELFF. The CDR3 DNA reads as TGTGCCAGCAGACCGGCCGGGATTTTCACCGGGGAGCTGTTTTTT.

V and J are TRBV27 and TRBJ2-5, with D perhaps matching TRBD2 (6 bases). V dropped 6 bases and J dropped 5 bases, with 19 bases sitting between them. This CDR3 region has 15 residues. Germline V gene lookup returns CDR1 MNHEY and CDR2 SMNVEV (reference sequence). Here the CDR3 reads CASSSGTRWTETQYF. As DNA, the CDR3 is TGTGCCAGCAGCTCCGGGACTCGATGGACGGAGACCCAGTACTTC.

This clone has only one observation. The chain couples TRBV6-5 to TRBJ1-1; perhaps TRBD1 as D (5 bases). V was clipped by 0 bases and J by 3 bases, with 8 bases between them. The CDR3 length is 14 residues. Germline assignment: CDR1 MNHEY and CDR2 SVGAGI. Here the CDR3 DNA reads TGTGCCAGCAGTTACTCGGCCAGGGACACTGAAGCTTTCTTT. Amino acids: CASSYSARDTEAFF.

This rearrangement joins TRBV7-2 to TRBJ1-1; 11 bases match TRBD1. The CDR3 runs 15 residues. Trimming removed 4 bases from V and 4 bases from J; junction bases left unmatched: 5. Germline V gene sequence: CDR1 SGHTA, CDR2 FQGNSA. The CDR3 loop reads CASSSGQGDGTEAFF. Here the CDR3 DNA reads TGTGCCAGCAGCTCGGGACAGGGGGATGGCACTGAAGCTTTCTTT.

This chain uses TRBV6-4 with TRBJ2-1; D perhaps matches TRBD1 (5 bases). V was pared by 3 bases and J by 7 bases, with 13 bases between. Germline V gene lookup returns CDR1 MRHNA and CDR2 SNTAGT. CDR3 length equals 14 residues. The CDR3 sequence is CASSEPTASNEQFF. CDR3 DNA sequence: TGTGCCAGCAGTGAACCGACAGCTAGTAATGAGCAGTTCTTC.

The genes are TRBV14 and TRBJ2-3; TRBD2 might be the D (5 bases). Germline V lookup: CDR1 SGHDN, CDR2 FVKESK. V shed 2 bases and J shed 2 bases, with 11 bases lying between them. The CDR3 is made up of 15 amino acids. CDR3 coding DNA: TGTGCCAGCAGCCAAAGACTACCATACACAGATACGCAGTATTTT. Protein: CASSQRLPYTDTQYF.

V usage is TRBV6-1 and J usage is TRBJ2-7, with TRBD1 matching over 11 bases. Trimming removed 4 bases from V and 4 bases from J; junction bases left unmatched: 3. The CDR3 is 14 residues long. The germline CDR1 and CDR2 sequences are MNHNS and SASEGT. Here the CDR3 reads CASSGTGGIYEQYF. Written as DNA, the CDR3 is TGTGCCAGCAGTGGGACAGGGGGCATATACGAGCAGTACTTC.

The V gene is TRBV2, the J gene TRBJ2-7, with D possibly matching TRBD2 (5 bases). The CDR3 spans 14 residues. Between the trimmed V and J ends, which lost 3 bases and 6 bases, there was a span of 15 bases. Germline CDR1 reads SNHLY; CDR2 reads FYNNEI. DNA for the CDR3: TGTGCCAGCAGTGAGTGGTGGGAGACGGGCGAGCAGTACTTC. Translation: CASSEWWETGEQYF.

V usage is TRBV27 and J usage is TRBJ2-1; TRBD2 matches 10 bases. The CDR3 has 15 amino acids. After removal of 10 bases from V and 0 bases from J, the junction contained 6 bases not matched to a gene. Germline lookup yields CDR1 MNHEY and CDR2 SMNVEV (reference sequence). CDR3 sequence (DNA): TGTGCCACCTCTAGCGGGAGTAGCTCCTACAATGAGCAGTTCTTC. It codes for CATSSGSSSYNEQFF.

DNA for the CDR3: TGTGCCAGCAGTTTCCGCGGACTAGCGGATACAGATACGCAGTATTTT. Residues: CASSFRGLADTDTQYF. The chain combines TRBV27 with TRBJ2-3, with 10 bases that match TRBD2. V was clipped by 3 bases and J by 3 bases; unmatched bases: 6. Looked up from germline, CDR1 is MNHEY and CDR2 is SMNVEV (reference sequence). The CDR3 runs to 16 residues.

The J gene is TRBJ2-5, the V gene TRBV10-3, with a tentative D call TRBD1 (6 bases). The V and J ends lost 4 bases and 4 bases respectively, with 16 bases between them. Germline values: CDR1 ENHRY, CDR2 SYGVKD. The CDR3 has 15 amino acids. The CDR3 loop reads CAISGGRGEGETQYF. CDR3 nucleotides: TGTGCCATCAGTGGAGGCAGGGGTGAGGGAGAGACCCAGTACTTC.

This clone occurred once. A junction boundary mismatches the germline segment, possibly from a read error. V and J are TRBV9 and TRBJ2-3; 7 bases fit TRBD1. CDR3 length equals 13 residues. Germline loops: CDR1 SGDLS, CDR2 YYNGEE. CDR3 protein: CASSVQQGQPVAF. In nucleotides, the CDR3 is TGTGCCAGCAGCGTACAACAGGGACAGCCGGTAGCCTTT.

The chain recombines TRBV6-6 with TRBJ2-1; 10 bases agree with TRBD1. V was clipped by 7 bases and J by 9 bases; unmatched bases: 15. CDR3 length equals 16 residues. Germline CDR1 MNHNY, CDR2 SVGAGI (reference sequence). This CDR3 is CASTDPGQGEAVEQFF. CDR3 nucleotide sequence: TGTGCCAGCACCGATCCCGGACAGGGGGAAGCCGTTGAGCAGTTCTTC.

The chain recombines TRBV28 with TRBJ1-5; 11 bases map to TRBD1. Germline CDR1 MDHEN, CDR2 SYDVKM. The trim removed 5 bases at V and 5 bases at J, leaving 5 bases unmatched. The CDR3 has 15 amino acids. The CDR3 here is CASSPRDRGYQPQHF. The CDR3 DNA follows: TGTGCCAGCAGTCCCCGGGACAGGGGGTATCAGCCCCAGCATTTT.